The present T cell receptor beta chain was sequenced within a study of blood T cell repertoires in COVID-19. Germline CDR1 is SGHVS and CDR2 is FNYEAQ. The germline V and J ends were trimmed by 5 bases and 2 bases, with 10 bases remaining between them. The CDR3 loop spans 14 amino acids. Repertoires were generated with immunoSEQ multiplex PCR, while TCRdb's copy carries only in-frame clones and drops some. Of under 150,000 clones listed, about four fifths are singletons. The sequence derives from a woman aged 40 to 49 with acute or convalescent COVID-19. What was sequenced was peripheral blood. The V call is TRBV7-6, the J call TRBJ2-1; tentatively, D is TRBD2 (6 bases). The CDR3 DNA is TGTGCCAGCAGCCGACGGACTACCTACAATGAGCAGTTCTTC. Residues: CASSRRTTYNEQFF.